The source of this T cell receptor (beta chain) is a study of blood T cell repertoires in COVID-19. About the research overall: Material from acute and convalescent COVID-19 was sourced from the United States, Italy and Spain. From T cells, B-cell-depleted T cells, or PBMCs came the material, which was cDNA or gDNA.

On this clone: This sample also contains other DNA sequences that code for the same CDR3.

V was pared by 3 bases and J by 1 base, with 6 bases between. The CDR3 spans 14 residues. CDR1 and CDR2 from the germline V gene are MDHEN and SYDVKM. How the authors handled the data: Estimated nucleated cell counts came from reference gene primer amplification. Clones were sequenced by immunoSEQ multiplex PCR, and TCRdb holds only the in-frame ones, with some missing. V and J calls and clone size are as listed in that table; D and trimming were resolved from the DNA. The repertoire holds 100,000 to 150,000 clones, with less than 90% as singletons. This sequence was found in a woman aged 80 or over with acute or convalescent COVID-19. The sequenced sample consisted of peripheral blood. The chain carries TRBV28 and TRBJ2-2; D is possibly TRBD2 (6 bases). CDR3 region: CASSLGGNTGELFF. CDR3 in DNA: TGTGCCAGCAGTTTGGGAGGGAACACCGGGGAGCTGTTTTTT.